Only a few counts were recorded for the clone carrying this TCR beta chain. The CDR3 is 16 amino acids. Trimming cost V 3 bases and J 0 bases, with 14 bases left between them. Germline V gives CDR1 SGHTA, CDR2 FQGNSA. This sample was taken from a study of T cells in Graves' hyperthyroidism and ophthalmopathy. Researchers took RNA transcripts and amplified the TCR beta CDR3 regions from them. HTBI primers were the set used in a first-round RT-PCR of the TCR CDR3. TCRdb analysed the multiplex PCR reads with MiXCR anew, one entry per CDR3 protein. Here the sample spans around 450,000 distinct CDR3 sequences, around 13% being singletons.

The chain has TRBV7-2 and TRBJ1-1, with a weak D call TRBD1 (5 bases). This TCR was sampled from a woman aged 18-29 years with Graves' hyperthyroidism. Input material: blood. The CDR3 loop is CASSFIVDRLNTEAFF. In DNA, the CDR3 is TGTGCCAGCAGCTTTATTGTCGACAGATTGAACACTGAAGCTTTCTTT.